This T cell receptor (beta chain) was obtained from a study of T cells in Graves' hyperthyroidism and ophthalmopathy. Regarding the study as a whole: From stable hyperthyroidism, ophthalmopathy was separated by a 13 V-J model. Ophthalmopathy, which appeared later, was predicted by the model a median around 6.9 months before onset. Blood also held most thyroid clonotypes expanded beyond 0.001.

CDR1 is MNHEY, CDR2 SMNVEV, per germline (reference sequence). This CDR3 has 21 residues. J was trimmed by 1 base and V by 3 bases; bases with no gene match: 19. Worth noting for this clonotype: What it recognizes is unknown.

It was RNA transcripts that yielded the amplified TCR beta CDR3 regions. Researchers ran a first-round RT-PCR on the TCR CDR3 using the HTBI primer set. TCRdb fed the multiplex PCR reads into MiXCR, producing one record per CDR3 protein. This sample has some 370,000 distinct CDR3 sequences, with about 14% found just once. The TCR originated in a man in his forties or fifties with Graves' ophthalmopathy. Sequences were obtained from blood. This chain uses TRBV27 with TRBJ2-3; 10 positions match TRBD2. The CDR3 loop is CASSLYGLAEWRELGTDTQYF. Here the CDR3 DNA reads TGTGCCAGCAGTTTGTACGGACTAGCGGAATGGCGGGAGCTGGGCACAGATACGCAGTATTTT.